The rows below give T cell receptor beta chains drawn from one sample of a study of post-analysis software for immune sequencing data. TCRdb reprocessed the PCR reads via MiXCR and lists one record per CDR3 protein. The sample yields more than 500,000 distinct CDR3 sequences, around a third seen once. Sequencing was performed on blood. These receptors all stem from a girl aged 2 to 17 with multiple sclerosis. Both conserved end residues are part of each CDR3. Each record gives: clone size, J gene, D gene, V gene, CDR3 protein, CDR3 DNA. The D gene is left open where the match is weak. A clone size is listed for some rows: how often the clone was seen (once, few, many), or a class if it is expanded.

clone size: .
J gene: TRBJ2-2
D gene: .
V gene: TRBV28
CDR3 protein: CASNFRPGELFF
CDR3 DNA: TGTGCCAGCAACTTTAGGCCCGGGGAGCTGTTTTTT

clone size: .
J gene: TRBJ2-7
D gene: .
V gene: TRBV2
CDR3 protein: CASSEIYRPGETHYEQYF
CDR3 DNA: TGTGCCAGCAGTGAAATTTATCGACCCGGGGAAACACACTACGAGCAGTACTTC

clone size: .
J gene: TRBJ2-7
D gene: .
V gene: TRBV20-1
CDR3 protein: CSARDQEGFDEQYF
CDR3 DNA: TGCAGTGCTAGAGATCAAGAGGGGTTCGACGAGCAGTACTTC

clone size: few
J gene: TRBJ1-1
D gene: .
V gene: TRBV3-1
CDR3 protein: CASSPTGQEGEAFF
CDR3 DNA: TGTGCCAGCAGCCCTACAGGGCAGGAAGGTGAAGCTTTCTTT

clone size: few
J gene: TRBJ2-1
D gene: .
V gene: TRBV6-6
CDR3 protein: CASSYTSPEQFF
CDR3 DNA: TGTGCCAGCAGTTATACTAGCCCTGAGCAGTTCTTC

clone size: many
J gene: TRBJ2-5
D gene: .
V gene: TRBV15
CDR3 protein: CATSRVAANQETQYF
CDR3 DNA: TGTGCCACCAGCAGAGTAGCGGCAAACCAAGAGACCCAGTACTTC

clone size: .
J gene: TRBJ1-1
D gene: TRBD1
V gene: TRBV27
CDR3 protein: CASSSWTGVGNTEAFF
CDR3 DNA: TGTGCCAGCAGTTCCTGGACAGGGGTAGGGAACACTGAAGCTTTCTTT

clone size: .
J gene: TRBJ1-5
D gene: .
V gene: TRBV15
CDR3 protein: CATNRDLGRNQPQHF
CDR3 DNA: TGTGCCACCAACAGAGATTTAGGGCGGAATCAGCCCCAGCATTTT

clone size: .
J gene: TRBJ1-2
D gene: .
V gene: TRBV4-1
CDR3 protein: CASSQALSDYDGYTF
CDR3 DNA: TGCGCCAGCAGCCAAGCCCTCTCTGATTATGATGGCTACACCTTC

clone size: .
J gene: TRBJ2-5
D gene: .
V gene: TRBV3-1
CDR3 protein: CASSRSRNEQYF
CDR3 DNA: TGTGCCAGCAGCCGGTCACGTAATGAGCAGTACTTC

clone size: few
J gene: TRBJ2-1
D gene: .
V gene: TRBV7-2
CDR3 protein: CASSPGGYSGEQFF
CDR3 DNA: TGTGCCAGCAGCCCAGGGGGCTATAGCGGGGAGCAGTTCTTC

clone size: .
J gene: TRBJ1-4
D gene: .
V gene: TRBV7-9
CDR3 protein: CASSLALTRENEKLFF
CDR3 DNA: TGTGCCAGCAGCTTAGCGCTAACTCGGGAGAATGAAAAACTGTTTTTT

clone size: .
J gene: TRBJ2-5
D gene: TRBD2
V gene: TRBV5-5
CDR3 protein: CASSPGTSGGPEQETQYF
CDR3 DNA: TGTGCCAGCAGCCCCGGGACTAGCGGGGGGCCCGAACAAGAGACCCAGTACTTC

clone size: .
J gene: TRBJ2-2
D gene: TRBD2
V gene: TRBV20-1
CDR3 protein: CSARDGRGGRSGELFF
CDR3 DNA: TGCAGTGCTAGAGATGGGCGGGGGGGCCGGTCCGGGGAGCTGTTTTTT

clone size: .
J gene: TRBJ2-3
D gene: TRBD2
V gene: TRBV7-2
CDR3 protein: CASSPGGERADTQYF
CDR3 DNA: TGTGCCAGCAGCCCGGGGGGGGAGCGCGCAGATACGCAGTATTTT

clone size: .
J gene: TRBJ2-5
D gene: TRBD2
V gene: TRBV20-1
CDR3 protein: CSARPGLRQETQYF
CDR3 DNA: TGCAGTGCTAGACCGGGACTACGCCAAGAGACCCAGTACTTC

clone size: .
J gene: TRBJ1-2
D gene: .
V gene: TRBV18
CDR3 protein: CASSPKEGEGDGYTF
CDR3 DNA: TGTGCCAGCTCACCCAAAGAAGGGGAAGGCGATGGCTACACCTTC

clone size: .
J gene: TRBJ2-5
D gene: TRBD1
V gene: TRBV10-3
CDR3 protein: CAIRGTGQETQYF
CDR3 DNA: TGTGCCATCCGCGGGACAGGGCAAGAGACCCAGTACTTC

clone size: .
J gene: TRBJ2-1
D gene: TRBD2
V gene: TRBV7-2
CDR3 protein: CASSFTRLAGGLYNEQFF
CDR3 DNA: TGTGCCAGCAGCTTTACTAGACTAGCGGGGGGGCTTTACAATGAGCAGTTCTTC

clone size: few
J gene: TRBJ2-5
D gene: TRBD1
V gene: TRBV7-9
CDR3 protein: CASSPYRTGDGETQYF
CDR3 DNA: TGTGCCAGCAGCCCCTACCGGACAGGGGATGGGGAGACCCAGTACTTC

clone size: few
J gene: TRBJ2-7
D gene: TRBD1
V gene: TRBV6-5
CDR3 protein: CASRDRDSSYEQYF
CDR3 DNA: TGTGCCAGCAGAGACAGGGATAGCTCCTACGAGCAGTACTTC

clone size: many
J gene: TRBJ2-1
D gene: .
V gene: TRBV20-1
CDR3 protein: CSGGATQWRNEQFF
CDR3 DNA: TGCAGTGGTGGAGCCACCCAATGGAGGAATGAGCAGTTCTTC

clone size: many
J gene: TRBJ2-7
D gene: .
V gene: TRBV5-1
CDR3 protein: CASSLDGTIYEQYF
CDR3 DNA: TGCGCCAGCAGCTTGGACGGGACAATCTACGAGCAGTACTTC

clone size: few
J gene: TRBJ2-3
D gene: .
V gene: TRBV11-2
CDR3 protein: CASSPARREGSDTQYF
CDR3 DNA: TGTGCCAGCAGCCCCGCTCGAAGGGAAGGTTCAGATACGCAGTATTTT

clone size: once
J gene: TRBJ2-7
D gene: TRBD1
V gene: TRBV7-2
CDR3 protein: CVSSLGGQLYEQYF
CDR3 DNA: TGTGTCAGCAGCTTAGGGGGACAGCTCTACGAGCAGTACTTC

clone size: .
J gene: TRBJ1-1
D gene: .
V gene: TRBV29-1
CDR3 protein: CSASYLGGTEAFF
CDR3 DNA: TGCAGCGCCTCATACCTAGGTGGAACTGAAGCTTTCTTT

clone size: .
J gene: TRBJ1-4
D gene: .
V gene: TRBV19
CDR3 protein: CASSIEGATNEKLFF
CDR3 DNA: TGTGCCAGTAGTATCGAGGGGGCAACTAATGAAAAACTGTTTTTT

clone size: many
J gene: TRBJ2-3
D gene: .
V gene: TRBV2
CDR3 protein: CASSELDTQYF
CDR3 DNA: TGCGCCAGCAGTGAGTTAGATACGCAGTATTTT

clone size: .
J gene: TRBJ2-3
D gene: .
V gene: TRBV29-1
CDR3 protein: CSVETSVDTQYF
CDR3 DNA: TGCAGCGTTGAGACCTCAGTAGATACGCAGTATTTT

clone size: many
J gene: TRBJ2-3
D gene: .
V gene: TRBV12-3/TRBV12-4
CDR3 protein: CASSLVQSTDTQYF
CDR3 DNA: TGTGCCAGCAGTTTGGTGCAAAGCACAGATACGCAGTATTTT

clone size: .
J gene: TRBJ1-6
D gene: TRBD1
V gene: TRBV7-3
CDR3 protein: CASSLTGLASPPHF
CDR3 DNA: TGTGCCAGCAGCTTGACAGGGCTTGCCTCACCCCCCCACTTT

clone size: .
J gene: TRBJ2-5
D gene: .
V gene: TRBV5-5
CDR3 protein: CASSSMKTQYF
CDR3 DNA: TGTGCCAGCAGCTCCATGAAGACCCAGTACTTC

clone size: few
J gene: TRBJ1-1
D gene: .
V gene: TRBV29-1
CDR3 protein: CSVGSRGLTNTEAFF
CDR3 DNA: TGCAGCGTTGGGTCCAGGGGTCTAACGAACACTGAAGCTTTCTTT

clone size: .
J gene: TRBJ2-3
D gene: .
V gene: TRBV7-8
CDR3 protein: CASSGGRLFADTQYF
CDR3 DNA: TGTGCCAGCAGCGGAGGTCGACTATTCGCAGATACGCAGTATTTT

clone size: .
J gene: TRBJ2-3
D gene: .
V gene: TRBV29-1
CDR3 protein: CSARLADTQYF
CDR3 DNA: TGCAGCGCCCGATTAGCAGATACGCAGTATTTT

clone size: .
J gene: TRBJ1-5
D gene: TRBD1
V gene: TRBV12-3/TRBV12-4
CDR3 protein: CASSQKTGNPQHF
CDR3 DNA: TGTGCCAGCAGTCAAAAGACAGGGAACCCCCAGCATTTT

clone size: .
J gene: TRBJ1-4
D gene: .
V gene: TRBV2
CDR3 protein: CASHLLGRNEKLFF
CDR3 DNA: TGTGCCAGCCATCTTCTAGGGCGGAATGAAAAACTGTTTTTT

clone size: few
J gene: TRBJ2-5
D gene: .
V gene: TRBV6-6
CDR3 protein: CASHLRDTGETQYF
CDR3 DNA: TGTGCCAGCCACCTAAGGGACACGGGAGAGACCCAGTACTTC

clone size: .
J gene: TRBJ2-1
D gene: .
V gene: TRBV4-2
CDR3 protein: CASSQDRPPSAGQFF
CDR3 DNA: TGTGCCAGCAGCCAAGATCGCCCACCGTCCGCAGGGCAGTTCTTC

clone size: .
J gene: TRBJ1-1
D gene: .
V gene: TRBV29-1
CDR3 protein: CSVIEGMNTEAFF
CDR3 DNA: TGCAGCGTCATTGAAGGGATGAACACTGAAGCTTTCTTT

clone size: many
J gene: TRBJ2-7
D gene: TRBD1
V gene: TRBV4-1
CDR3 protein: CASSRGDSYEQYF
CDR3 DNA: TGCGCCAGCAGCCGAGGGGACAGCTACGAGCAGTACTTC

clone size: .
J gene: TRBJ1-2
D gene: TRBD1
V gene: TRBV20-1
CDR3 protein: CSAVAGTGEISNYGYTF
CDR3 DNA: TGCAGTGCTGTTGCCGGGACAGGAGAAATCTCTAACTATGGCTACACCTTC

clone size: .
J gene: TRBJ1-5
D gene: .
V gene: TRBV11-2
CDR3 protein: CASSLGHYQPQHF
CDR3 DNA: TGTGCCAGCAGCTTAGGACACTATCAGCCCCAGCATTTT